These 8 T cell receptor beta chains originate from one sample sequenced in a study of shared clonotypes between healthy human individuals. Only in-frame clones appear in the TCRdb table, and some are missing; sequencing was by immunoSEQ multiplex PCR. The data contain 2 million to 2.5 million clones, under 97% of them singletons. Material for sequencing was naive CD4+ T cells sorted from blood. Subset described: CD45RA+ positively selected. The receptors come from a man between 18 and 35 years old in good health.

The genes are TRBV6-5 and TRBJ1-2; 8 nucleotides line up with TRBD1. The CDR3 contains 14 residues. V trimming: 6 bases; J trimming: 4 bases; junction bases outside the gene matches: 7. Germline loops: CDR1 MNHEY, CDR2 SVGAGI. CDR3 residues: CASRKTGTGYGYTF. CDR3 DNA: TGTGCCAGCAGAAAAACCGGGACAGGCTATGGCTACACCTTC.

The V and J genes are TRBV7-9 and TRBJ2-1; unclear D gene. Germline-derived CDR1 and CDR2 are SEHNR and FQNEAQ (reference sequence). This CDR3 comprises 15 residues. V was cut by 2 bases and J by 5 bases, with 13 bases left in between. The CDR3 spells CASSLSPQLNNEQFF. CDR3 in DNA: TGTGCCAGCAGCTTAAGTCCTCAACTAAACAATGAGCAGTTCTTC.

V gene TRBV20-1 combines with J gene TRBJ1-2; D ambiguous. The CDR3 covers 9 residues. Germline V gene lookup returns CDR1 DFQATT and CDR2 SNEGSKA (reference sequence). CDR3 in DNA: TGCAGAGCCGGTAGTGGCTACACCTTC. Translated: CRAGSGYTF.

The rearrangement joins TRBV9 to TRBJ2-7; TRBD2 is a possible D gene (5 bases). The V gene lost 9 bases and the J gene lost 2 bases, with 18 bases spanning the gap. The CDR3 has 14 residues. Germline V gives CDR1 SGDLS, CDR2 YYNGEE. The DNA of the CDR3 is TGTGCCATTACCAGAGAGGGCCCCCCCTACGAGCAGTACTTC. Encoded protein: CAITREGPPYEQYF.

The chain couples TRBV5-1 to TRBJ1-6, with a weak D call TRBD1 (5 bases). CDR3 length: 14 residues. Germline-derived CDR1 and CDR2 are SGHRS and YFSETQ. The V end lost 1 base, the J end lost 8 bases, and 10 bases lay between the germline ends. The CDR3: CASSLTGLDSPLHF. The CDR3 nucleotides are TGCGCCAGCAGCTTGACAGGCTTGGATTCACCCCTCCACTTT. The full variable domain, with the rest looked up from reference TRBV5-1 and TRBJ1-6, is KAGVTQTPRYLIKTRGQQVTLSCSPISGHRSVSWYQQTPGQGLQFLFEYFSETQRNKGNFPGRFSGRQFSNSRSEMNVSTLELGDSALYLCASSLTGLDSPLHFGNGTRLTVT.

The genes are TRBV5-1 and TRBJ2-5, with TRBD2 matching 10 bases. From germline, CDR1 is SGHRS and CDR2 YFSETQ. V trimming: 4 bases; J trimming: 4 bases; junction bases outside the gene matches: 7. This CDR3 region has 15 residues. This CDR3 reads CASSPLLAGRETQYF. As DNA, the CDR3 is TGCGCCAGCAGCCCCTTACTAGCGGGGAGAGAGACCCAGTACTTC.

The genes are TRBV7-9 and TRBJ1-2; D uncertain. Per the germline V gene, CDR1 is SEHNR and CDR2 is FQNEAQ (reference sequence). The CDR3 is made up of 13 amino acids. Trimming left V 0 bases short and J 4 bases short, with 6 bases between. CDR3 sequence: CASSLAEVYGYTF. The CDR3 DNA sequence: TGTGCCAGCAGCTTAGCGGAGGTCTATGGCTACACCTTC.

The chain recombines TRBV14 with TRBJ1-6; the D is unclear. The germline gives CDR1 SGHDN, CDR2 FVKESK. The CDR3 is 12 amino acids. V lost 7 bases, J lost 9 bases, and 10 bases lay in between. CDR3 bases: TGTGCCAGCATCCGGGGTGGTTCACCCCTCCACTTT. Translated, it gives CASIRGGSPLHF.